This TCR beta chain was identified during a study of T cell changes during pregnancy in multiple sclerosis. Libraries were prepared by immunoSEQ multiplex PCR; TCRdb keeps only in-frame clonotypes and omits some of them. The table records tens of thousands of clones, roughly nine tenths of them present only once. Germline CDR1 reads MNHNY; CDR2 reads SVGAGI (reference sequence). The CDR3 sequence is 14 residues long. Trimming left V 2 bases short and J 4 bases short, with 11 bases between. The sequencing used CD4+ T cells from peripheral blood mononuclear cells, collected in the third trimester of pregnancy. The sequence was collected from a female donor in good health, enrolled as a control in a pregnancy study. V gene TRBV6-6 combines with J gene TRBJ1-2, with unresolved D. In DNA form, the CDR3 reads TGTGCCAGCAGTTACGATGGGGAGGGCTATGGCTACACCTTC. It is translated as CASSYDGEGYGYTF.